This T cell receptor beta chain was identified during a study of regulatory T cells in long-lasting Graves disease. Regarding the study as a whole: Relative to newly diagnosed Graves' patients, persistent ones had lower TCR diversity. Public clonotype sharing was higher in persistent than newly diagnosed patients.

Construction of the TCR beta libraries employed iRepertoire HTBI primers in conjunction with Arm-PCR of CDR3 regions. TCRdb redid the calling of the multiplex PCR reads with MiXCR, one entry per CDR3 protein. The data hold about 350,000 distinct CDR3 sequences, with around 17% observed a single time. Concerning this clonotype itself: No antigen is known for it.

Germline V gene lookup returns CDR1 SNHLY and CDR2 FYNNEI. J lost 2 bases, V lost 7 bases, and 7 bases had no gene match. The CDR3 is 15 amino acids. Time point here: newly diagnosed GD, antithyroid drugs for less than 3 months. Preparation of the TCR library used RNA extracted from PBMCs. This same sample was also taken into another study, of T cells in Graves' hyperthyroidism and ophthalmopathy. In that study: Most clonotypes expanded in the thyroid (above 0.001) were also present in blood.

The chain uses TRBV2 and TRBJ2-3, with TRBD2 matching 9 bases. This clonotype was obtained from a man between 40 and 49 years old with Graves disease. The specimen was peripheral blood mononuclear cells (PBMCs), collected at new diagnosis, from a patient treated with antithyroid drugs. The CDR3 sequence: CASTGTSLSTDTQYF. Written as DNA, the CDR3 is TGTGCCAGCACCGGGACTAGCTTATCCACAGATACGCAGTATTTT. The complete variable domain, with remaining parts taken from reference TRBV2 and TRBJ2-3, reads EPEVTQTPSHQVTQMGQEVILRCVPISNHLYFYWYRQILGQKVEFLVSFYNNEISEKSEIFDDQFSVERPDGSNFTLKIRSTKLEDSAMYFCASTGTSLSTDTQYFGPGTRLTVL.